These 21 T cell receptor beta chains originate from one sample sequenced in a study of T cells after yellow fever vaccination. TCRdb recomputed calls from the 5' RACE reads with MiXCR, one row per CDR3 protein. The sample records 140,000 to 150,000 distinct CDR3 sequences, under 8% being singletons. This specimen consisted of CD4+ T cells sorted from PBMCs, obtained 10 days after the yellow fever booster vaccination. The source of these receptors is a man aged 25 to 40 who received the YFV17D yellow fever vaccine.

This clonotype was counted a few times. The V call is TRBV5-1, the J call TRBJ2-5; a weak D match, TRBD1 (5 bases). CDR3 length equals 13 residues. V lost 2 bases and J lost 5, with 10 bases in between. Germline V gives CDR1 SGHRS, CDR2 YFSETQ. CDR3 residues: CASSFRVGETQYF. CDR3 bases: TGCGCCAGCAGCTTCAGGGTCGGTGAGACCCAGTACTTC.

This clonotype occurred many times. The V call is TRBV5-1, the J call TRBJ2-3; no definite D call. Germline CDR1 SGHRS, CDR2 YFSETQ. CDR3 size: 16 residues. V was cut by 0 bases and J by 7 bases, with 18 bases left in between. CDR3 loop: CASSLVFPELSNTQYF. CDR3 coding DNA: TGCGCCAGCAGCTTGGTTTTCCCAGAACTCTCAAATACGCAGTATTTT.

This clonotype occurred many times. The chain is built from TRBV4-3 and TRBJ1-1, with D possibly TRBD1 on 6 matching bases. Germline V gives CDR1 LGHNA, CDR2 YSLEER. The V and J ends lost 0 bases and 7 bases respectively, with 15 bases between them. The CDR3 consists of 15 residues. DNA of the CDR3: TGCGCCAGCAGCCAAGAGGCCCACAGGGCGGGTGAAGCTTTCTTT. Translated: CASSQEAHRAGEAFF.

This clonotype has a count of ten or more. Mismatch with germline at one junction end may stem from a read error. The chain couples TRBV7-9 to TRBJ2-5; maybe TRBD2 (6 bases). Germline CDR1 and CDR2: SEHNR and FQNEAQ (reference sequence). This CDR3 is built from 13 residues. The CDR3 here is CASSLAWKETQYF. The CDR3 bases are TGTGCCAGCAGCCTAGCGTGGAAAGAGACCCAGTACTTC.

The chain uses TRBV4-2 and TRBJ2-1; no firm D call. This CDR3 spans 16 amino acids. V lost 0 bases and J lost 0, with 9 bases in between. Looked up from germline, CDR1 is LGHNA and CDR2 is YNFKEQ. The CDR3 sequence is CASSQDQDPSYNEQFF. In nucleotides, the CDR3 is TGTGCCAGCAGCCAAGATCAAGACCCCTCCTACAATGAGCAGTTCTTC.

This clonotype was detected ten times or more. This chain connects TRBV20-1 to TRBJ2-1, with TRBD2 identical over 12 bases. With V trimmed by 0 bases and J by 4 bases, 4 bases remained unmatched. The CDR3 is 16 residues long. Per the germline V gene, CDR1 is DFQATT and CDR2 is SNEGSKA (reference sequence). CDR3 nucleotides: TGCAGTGCTAGAGACCCCGGGACTAGCGGGTACAATGAGCAGTTCTTC. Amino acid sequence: CSARDPGTSGYNEQFF.

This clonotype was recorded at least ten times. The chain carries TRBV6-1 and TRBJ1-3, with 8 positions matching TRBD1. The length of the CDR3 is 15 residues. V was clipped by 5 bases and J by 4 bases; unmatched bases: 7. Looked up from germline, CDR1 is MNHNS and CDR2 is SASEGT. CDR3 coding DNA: TGTGCCAGCAGTCCAGACAGGGGTTACGGAAACACCATATATTTT. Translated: CASSPDRGYGNTIYF.

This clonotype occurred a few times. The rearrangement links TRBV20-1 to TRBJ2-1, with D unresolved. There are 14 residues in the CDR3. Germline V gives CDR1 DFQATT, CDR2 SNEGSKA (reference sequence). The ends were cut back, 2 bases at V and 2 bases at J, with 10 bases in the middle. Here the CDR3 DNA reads TGCAGTGCTAGATTATTCGGAGCCTACAATGAGCAGTTCTTC. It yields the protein CSARLFGAYNEQFF.

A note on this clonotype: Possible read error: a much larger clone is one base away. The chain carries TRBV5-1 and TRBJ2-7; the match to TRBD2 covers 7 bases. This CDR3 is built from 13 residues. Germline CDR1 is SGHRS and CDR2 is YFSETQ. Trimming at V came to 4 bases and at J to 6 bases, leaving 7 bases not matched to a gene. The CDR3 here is CASSLGLVGEQYF. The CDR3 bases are TGCGCCAGCAGCCTCGGACTAGTGGGCGAGCAGTACTTC.

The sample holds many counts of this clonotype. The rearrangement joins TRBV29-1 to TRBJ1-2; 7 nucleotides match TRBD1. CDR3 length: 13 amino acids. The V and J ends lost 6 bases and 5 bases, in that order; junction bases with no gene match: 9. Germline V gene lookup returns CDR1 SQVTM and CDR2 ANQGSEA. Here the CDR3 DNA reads TGCAGCGTACGGGCAGCGGGACAGTATGGCTACACCTTC. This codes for CSVRAAGQYGYTF.

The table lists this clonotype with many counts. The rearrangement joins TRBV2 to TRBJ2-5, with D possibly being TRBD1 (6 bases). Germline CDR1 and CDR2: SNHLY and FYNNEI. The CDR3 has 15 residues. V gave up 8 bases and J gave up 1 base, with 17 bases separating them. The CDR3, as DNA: TGTGCCAGCCGCTGGGCCAGGGGCCGCCAAGAGACCCAGTACTTC. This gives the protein CASRWARGRQETQYF.

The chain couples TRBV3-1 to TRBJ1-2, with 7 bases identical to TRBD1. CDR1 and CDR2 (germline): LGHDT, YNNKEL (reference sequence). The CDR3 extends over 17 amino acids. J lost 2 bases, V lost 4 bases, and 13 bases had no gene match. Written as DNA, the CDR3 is TGTGCCAGCAGCCGATTATTAATGGGACAGCACAACTATGGCTACACCTTC. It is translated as CASSRLLMGQHNYGYTF. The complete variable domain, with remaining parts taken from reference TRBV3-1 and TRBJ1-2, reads DTAVSQTPKYLVTQMGNDKSIKCEQNLGHDTMYWYKQDSKKFLKIMFSYNNKELIINETVPNRFSPKSPDKAHLNLHINSLELGDSAVYFCASSRLLMGQHNYGYTFGSGTRLTVV.

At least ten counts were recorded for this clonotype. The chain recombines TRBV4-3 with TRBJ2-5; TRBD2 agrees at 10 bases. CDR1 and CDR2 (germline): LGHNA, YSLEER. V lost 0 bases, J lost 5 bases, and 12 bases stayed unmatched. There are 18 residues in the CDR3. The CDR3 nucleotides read TGCGCCAGCAGCCAAGACAGTAGAAGCGGGAGGGCCTATGAGACCCAGTACTTC. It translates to CASSQDSRSGRAYETQYF.

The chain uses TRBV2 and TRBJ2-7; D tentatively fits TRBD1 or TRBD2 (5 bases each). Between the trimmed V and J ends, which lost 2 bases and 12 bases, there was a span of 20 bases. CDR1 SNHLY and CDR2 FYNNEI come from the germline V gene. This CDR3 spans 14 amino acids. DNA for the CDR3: TGTGCCAGCAGTGAAATATACCGGGACCCCAGGCCGTACTTC. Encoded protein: CASSEIYRDPRPYF.

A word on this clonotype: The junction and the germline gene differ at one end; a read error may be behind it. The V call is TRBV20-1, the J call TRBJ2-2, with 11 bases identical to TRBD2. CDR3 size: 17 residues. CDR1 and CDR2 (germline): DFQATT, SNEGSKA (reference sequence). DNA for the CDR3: TGCTGTGCTTTAGGGCTCACTAGCGGGAGTAATAACGGGGAGCTGTTTTTT. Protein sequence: CCALGLTSGSNNGELFF.

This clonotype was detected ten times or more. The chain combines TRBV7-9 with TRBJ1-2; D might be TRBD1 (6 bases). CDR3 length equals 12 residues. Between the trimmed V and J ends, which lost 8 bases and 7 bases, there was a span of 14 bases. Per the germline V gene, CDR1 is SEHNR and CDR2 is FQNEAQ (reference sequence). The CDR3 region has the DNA TGTGCCAGCTCCGGGACAACCTTTGGCTACACCTTC. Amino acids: CASSGTTFGYTF.

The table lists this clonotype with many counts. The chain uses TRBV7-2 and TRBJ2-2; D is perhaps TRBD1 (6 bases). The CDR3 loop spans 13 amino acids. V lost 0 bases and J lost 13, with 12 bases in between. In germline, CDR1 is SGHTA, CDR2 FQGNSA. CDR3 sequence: CASSLALRRGLFF. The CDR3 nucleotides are TGTGCCAGCAGCTTAGCTCTCCGCAGGGGGCTGTTTTTT.

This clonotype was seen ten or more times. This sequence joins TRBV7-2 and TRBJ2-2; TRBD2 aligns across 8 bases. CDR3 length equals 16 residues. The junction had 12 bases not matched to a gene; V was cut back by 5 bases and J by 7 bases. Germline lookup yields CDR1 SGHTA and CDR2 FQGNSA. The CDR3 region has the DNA TGTGCCAGCAGCCCAACACGGGAGGGCCTAGGCGGGGAGCTGTTTTTT. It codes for CASSPTREGLGGELFF.

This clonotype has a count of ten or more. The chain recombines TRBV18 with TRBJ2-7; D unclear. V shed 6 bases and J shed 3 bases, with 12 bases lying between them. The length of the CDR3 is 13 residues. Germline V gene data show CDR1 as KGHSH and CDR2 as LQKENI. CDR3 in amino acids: CASSHARDYEQYF. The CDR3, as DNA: TGTGCCAGCTCCCATGCGCGAGACTACGAGCAGTACTTC.

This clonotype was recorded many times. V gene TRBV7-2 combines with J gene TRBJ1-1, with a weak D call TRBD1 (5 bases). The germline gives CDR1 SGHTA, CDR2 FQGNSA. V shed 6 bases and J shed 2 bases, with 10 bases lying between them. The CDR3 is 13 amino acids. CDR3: CASRIDRNTEAFF. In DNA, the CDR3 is TGTGCCAGCAGGATCGACAGAAACACTGAAGCTTTCTTT.

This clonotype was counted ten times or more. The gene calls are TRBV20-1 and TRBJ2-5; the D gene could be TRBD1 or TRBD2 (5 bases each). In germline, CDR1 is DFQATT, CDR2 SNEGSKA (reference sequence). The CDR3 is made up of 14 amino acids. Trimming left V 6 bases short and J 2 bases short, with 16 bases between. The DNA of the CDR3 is TGCAGTGCAAACCGGGACGTCTCTCAAGAGACCCAGTACTTC. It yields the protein CSANRDVSQETQYF.